This T cell receptor beta chain was recorded in a study of beta chain features in type 1 diabetes. Overall study results and limits: Researchers report that Type 1 diabetes patients had moderately but significantly shorter TCRB CDR3s across all four CD4+ subsets.

Comment on this clone: Antigen specificity is unknown.

This CDR3 contains 10 residues. V shed 1 base and J shed 10 bases, with 7 bases lying between them. CDR1 and CDR2 (germline): DFQATT, SNEGSKA (reference sequence). Reverse transcribing all isolated RNA meant expressed TCRB transcripts were sequenced. There were 3 million to 4 million reads on average in the naive, central memory and regulatory T cell samples. Produced via immunoSEQ multiplex PCR; TCRdb's table is partial and in-frame only. Seen here are some 200,000 clones, around 16% observed once, and the top ten hold about 0.078%. The rearrangement links TRBV20-1 to TRBJ2-5, with D hard to call. Sequenced input: naive CD4+ T cells from blood. The receptor comes from a man under 40 with type 1 diabetes. Here the CDR3 reads CSARASVQYF. The CDR3 nucleotides are TGCAGTGCTAGAGCAAGTGTCCAGTACTTC.